The 14 T cell receptor beta chains below were found in one sample sequenced in a study of CD8 T cells in Susac syndrome. The authors reverse transcribed roughly 0.5 to 1 ug RNA with random hexamers. TCRdb re-analysed the immunoSEQ multiplex PCR reads in MiXCR, keeping a single row per CDR3 protein. The sample lists approximately 110,000 distinct CDR3 sequences, 93% occurring once. Sequencing used CD8+ T cells from PBMCs. The receptors shown here come from a human donor with multiple sclerosis.

This clonotype was seen a single time. The rearrangement links TRBV9 to TRBJ2-1; 9 bases agree with TRBD2. There are 16 residues in the CDR3. With 5 bases clipped from V and 4 bases from J, the junction kept 10 bases outside the gene matches. Germline lookup yields CDR1 SGDLS and CDR2 YYNGEE. For the CDR3, the DNA is TGTGCCAGCAGTCCAAGCGGGGCGGGGGGGTACAATGAGCAGTTCTTC. Its translation is CASSPSGAGGYNEQFF. The full variable domain, completed using reference TRBV9 and TRBJ2-1, is DSGVTQTPKHLITATGQRVTLRCSPRSGDLSVYWYQQSLDQGLQFLIQYYNGEERAKGNILERFSAQQFPDLHSELNLSSLELGDSALYFCASSPSGAGGYNEQFFGPGTRLTVL.

The chain employs TRBV12-3 or TRBV12-4 and TRBJ1-1; 7 bases map to TRBD1. The V segment lost 1 base and the J segment 1 base; nucleotides outside the gene matches: 9. This CDR3 has 17 amino acids. The CDR3 DNA sequence: TGTGCCAGCAGTTTAGGACAGGGTAGGGCCTCGAACACTGAAGCTTTCTTT. It translates to CASSLGQGRASNTEAFF.

The V and J genes are TRBV7-9 and TRBJ2-7; 8 nucleotides align to TRBD1. This CDR3 region has 17 residues. V gave up 5 bases and J gave up 0 bases; unmatched junction bases: 12. Germline V lookup: CDR1 SEHNR, CDR2 FQNEAQ (reference sequence). The CDR3 bases are TGTGCCAGCAGCCCGCCGCCGGGACAGGAATACTCCTACGAGCAGTACTTC. As protein: CASSPPPGQEYSYEQYF.

This clonotype was seen only once. This chain uses TRBV13 with TRBJ2-7; TRBD2 agrees at 11 bases. Looked up from germline, CDR1 is PRHDT and CDR2 is FYEKMQ (reference sequence). V lost 4 bases to trimming and J lost 0 bases; unmatched junction nucleotides: 5. The CDR3 totals 16 residues. CDR3 nucleotide sequence: TGTGCCAGCAGCTCCAATAGCGGGGGGGGCTCCTACGAGCAGTACTTC. It specifies CASSSNSGGGSYEQYF.

This chain joins TRBV5-4 and TRBJ1-2; 11 nucleotides line up with TRBD1. CDR1 is SGHNT and CDR2 is YYREEE in the germline V gene (reference sequence). V trimming: 3 bases; J trimming: 7 bases; junction bases outside the gene matches: 8. The CDR3 is made up of 15 amino acids. The CDR3 sequence: CASSSPQDRGPGYTF. DNA of the CDR3: TGTGCCAGCAGCTCGCCTCAGGACAGGGGGCCTGGCTACACCTTC.

This clonotype has a single count. The chain combines TRBV7-9 with TRBJ2-1; TRBD1 aligns across 8 bases. V was pared by 4 bases and J by 5 bases, with 7 bases of the junction left unmatched. Germline-derived CDR1 and CDR2 are SEHNR and FQNEAQ (reference sequence). The CDR3 has 15 amino acids. The CDR3 loop reads CASSSGQGRNNEQFF. The CDR3 nucleotides are TGTGCCAGCAGCTCTGGACAGGGCCGTAACAATGAGCAGTTCTTC.

The chain has TRBV10-3 and TRBJ2-5; D unclear. The CDR3 has 16 residues. Trimming took off 2 bases at V and 7 bases at J, with 20 bases between the two ends. CDR1 is ENHRY and CDR2 is SYGVKD in the germline V gene. In DNA, the CDR3 is TGTGCCATCAGTGAGCGACCACCGACTCCGAGTGGGACCCAGTACTTC. Amino acids: CAISERPPTPSGTQYF.

The gene calls are TRBV27 and TRBJ2-5; TRBD1 agrees at 7 bases. The V and J ends lost 8 bases and 5 bases, in that order; junction bases with no gene match: 5. The CDR3 has 12 amino acids. CDR1 and CDR2 from the germline V gene are MNHEY and SMNVEV (reference sequence). CDR3 in amino acids: CASWDSHETQYF. The DNA for the CDR3 is TGTGCCAGCTGGGACAGTCACGAGACCCAGTACTTC.

The V and J genes are TRBV11-1 and TRBJ2-7; the D is unclear. This CDR3 has 15 residues. V lost 0 bases, J lost 3 bases, and 12 bases lay in between. Germline loops: CDR1 SGHAT, CDR2 FQDESV (reference sequence). Here the CDR3 DNA reads TGTGCCAGCAGCTTAGCGGGTGGACGGAACTACGAGCAGTACTTC. Translated: CASSLAGGRNYEQYF.

V is TRBV9 and J is TRBJ2-1, with 10 positions matching TRBD2. Germline V gives CDR1 SGDLS, CDR2 YYNGEE. The CDR3 runs 15 residues. V shed 4 bases, J shed 4 bases, and the junction held 5 bases outside the gene matches. CDR3 residues: CASSPAGGRYNEQFF. The CDR3, as DNA: TGTGCCAGCAGCCCAGCGGGGGGGCGGTACAATGAGCAGTTCTTC.

The rearrangement uses TRBV7-9 and TRBJ2-1; D is ambiguous. Germline CDR1 SEHNR, CDR2 FQNEAQ (reference sequence). With 5 bases removed from V and 4 bases from J, the gap between germline ends came to 15 bases. The CDR3 has 15 amino acids. The DNA for the CDR3 is TGTGCCAGCAGCCCTAAATTGGGCCATTACAATGAGCAGTTCTTC. Protein product: CASSPKLGHYNEQFF. Filled out from reference TRBV7-9 and TRBJ2-1, the complete variable domain reads DTGVSQNPRHKITKRGQNVTFRCDPISEHNRLYWYRQTLGQGPEFLTYFQNEAQLEKSRLLSDRFSAERPKGSFSTLEIQRTEQGDSAMYLCASSPKLGHYNEQFFGPGTRLTVL.

The chain links TRBV20-1 to TRBJ1-3, with a weak D call TRBD1 (6 bases). The V end lost 0 bases, the J end lost 4 bases, and 10 bases lay between the germline ends. This CDR3 spans 14 amino acids. Germline V lookup: CDR1 DFQATT, CDR2 SNEGSKA (reference sequence). The CDR3 protein is CSAREQGLGNTIYF. CDR3 nucleotide sequence: TGCAGTGCTAGAGAACAGGGTTTAGGAAACACCATATATTTT.

The chain joins TRBV28 to TRBJ2-3; 7 bases are a match to TRBD1. Germline values: CDR1 MDHEN, CDR2 SYDVKM. The CDR3 is made up of 15 amino acids. J lost 0 bases, V lost 3 bases, and 3 bases had no gene match. The CDR3 loop is CASSLVRGSTDTQYF. In nucleotides, the CDR3 is TGTGCCAGCAGTTTGGTCAGGGGGAGCACAGATACGCAGTATTTT.

V and J are TRBV19 and TRBJ2-5; 14 bases align to TRBD2. The CDR3 length is 15 residues. Per germline, CDR1 LNHDA and CDR2 SQIVND (reference sequence). The V segment lost 7 bases and the J segment 3 bases; nucleotides outside the gene matches: 4. CDR3 coding DNA: TGTGCCAGTAATACGGGACTAGCGGGAGAAGAGACCCAGTACTTC. The encoded protein is CASNTGLAGEETQYF.